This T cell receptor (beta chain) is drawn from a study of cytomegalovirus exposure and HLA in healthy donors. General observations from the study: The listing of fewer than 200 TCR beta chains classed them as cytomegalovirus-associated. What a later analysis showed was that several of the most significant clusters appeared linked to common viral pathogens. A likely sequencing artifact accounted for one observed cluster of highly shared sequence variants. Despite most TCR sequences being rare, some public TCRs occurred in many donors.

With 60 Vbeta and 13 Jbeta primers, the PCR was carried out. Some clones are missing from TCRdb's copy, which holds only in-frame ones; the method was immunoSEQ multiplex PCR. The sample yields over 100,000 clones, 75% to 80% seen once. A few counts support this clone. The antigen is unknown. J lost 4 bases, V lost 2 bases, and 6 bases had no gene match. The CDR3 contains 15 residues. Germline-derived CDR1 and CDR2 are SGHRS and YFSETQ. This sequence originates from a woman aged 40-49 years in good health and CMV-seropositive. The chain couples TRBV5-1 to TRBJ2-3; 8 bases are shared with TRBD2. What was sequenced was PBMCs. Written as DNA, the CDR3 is TGCGCCAGCAGCTTTAGCGGGATCCCTCCAGATACGCAGTATTTT. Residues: CASSFSGIPPDTQYF.